This TCR beta chain appears in the sequencing data of a study of blood T cells in healthy people across ages. The use of a sample-barcoded 5' primer and a J-beta primer mix characterized a second PCR of 7 to 11 cycles. Using its own MiXCR run on the 5' RACE reads, TCRdb lists one record per CDR3 protein. The repertoire holds about 1.4 million distinct CDR3 sequences, with roughly 64% as singletons. The authors extracted at least 6 micrograms of total RNA per sample. Study-wide findings and caveats: CMV status of donors was unknown, possibly confounding expanded clonotype changes.

Concerning this clonotype itself: What it recognizes is unknown.

Sequencing input: blood. This TCR was recovered from a man between 18 and 35 years old in good health.

The CDR3 sequence: CASSPPGQGGETQYF. The DNA for the CDR3 is TGTGCCAGCTCACCACCAGGACAGGGTGGAGAGACCCAGTACTTC. This chain links TRBV18 with TRBJ2-5, with 8 positions matching TRBD1. The germline CDR1 and CDR2 sequences are KGHSH and LQKENI. The CDR3 is 15 amino acids. The ends lost 0 bases at V and 4 bases at J; junction bases unmatched: 4. Variable domain in full (rest from reference TRBV18 and TRBJ2-5): NAGVMQNPRHLVRRRGQEARLRCSPMKGHSHVYWYRQLPEEGLKFMVYLQKENIIDESGMPKERFSAEFPKEGPSILRIQQVVRGDSAAYFCASSPPGQGGETQYFGPGTRLLVL.